This record covers a single TCR beta chain. Antigen specificity is unknown. This CDR3 has 13 residues. V lost 0 bases to trimming and J lost 7 bases, with 9 bases between them. Use of 60 Vbeta and 13 Jbeta primers characterized the PCR. Clones were read by immunoSEQ multiplex PCR, and TCRdb kept only the in-frame ones, dropping some. The repertoire holds approximately 110,000 clones, around 73% seen once, with approximately 4.3% in the top ten. The data were taken from a study of cytomegalovirus exposure and HLA in healthy donors. General study points: The authors later found HLA-associated TCR beta chains more clonally expanded than equally common others.

V gene TRBV23-1 combines with J gene TRBJ1-1; no clear D gene. TRBV23-1 is an ORF, and what it does is uncertain. Sequenced material: PBMCs. The sequence was obtained from a man aged 55 to 70 in good health and CMV-seropositive. The CDR3 is CASSQSLGSEAFF. The DNA of the CDR3 is TGCGCCAGCAGTCAATCGTTGGGCAGTGAAGCTTTCTTT.